The T cell receptor beta chain described here comes from a study of T-cell reconstitution after alpha-beta-depleted transplantation in children (TCRdb year 2016). Notes on the research overall: Using TCR repertoire profiling, the study followed T-cell immune reconstitution in a quantitative way in children after TCRalphabeta/CD19-depleted allogeneic hematopoietic cell transplantation.

From the cysteine through the phenylalanine, the CDR3 covers 14 amino acids. Solely the CDR3 DNA is kept, with 42 bases framed from the first base. V is shortened by 5 bases, J by 2 bases, and the region joining them spans 12 bases. Only a few counts were recorded for this clonotype. Its antigen is still unknown. Base quality data are lacking; no much larger clone is found one base away. The library was prepared using PCR. The instrument given in TCRdb is Illumina HiSeq 2500. TCR library preparation used molecular barcoding, with unique molecular identifiers applied to normalize quantification of the TCRbeta repertoire. TCRdb reran the public reads through fastp at Q25 and MiXCR, keeping productive beta chains. Rows are unified per CDR3 protein, each entry keeping the most common DNA and genes. This sample gives 700,000 to 950,000 distinct CDR3 sequences in total; roughly 15% of them show up just once. The ten largest clones represent 5% of the sample.

What this sample's treatment or condition label stands for: allogeneic hematopoietic cell transplantation with graft depleted of TCRalphabeta T cells and CD19 B cells. TCRalphabeta/CD19-depleted allogeneic hematopoietic cell grafts were given to the transplant recipients, all of whom were children. The full study reports these points: Apparently early alphabetaT-cell count recovery about two months after transplant reportedly relied on only several hundred rapidly expanded clones derived from non-depleted graft cells. Over the following months the frequencies of hyperexpanded clones went down, and after one year T-cell counts and TCRbeta diversity were mostly credited to newly produced T cells. In some patients, the high TCRbeta diversity seen at day 60 was put down to recipient T cells and intrathymic progenitors that had survived conditioning.

Here the sequenced sample was PBMCs, mostly from graft donor cells, taken 360 days after TCRalphabeta/CD19-depleted stem cell transplant. Recombination connected TRBV12-3 or TRBV12-4 to TRBJ2-5; perhaps TRBD2 is the D gene, with 5 bases matching. This TCR came from a male patient between 10 and 17 years old who had a stem cell transplant for acute lymphoblastic leukemia, so the T cells may come from the graft donor. The nucleotide sequence reads TGTGCCAGCAGTAACCGGGGAGTGCAAGAGACCCAGTACTTC. It translates to CASSNRGVQETQYF.